Listed below are T cell receptor beta chains from one sample, sequenced in a study of shared clonotypes between healthy human individuals. Produced via immunoSEQ multiplex PCR; TCRdb's table is partial and in-frame only. The sample gives about 530,000 clones, 90% to 96% of which show up once; 0.05% to 0.07% is in the top ten. Specimen: naive CD4+ T cells sorted from blood. These receptor sequences come from a woman in her twenties or thirties in good health. The CDR3 runs from the conserved cysteine through the conserved F or W. The D gene is left open where the match is weak. Size is stated for part of the rows, as once, few or many counts, or as a class when the clone is expanded.

d_call | j_call | clone_size | v_call | cdr3_nt | cdr3_aa
TRBD2 | TRBJ2-7 | NA | TRBV28 | TGTGCCAGCAGTTTTGCGGGGGGCTCCACCTACGAGCAGTACTTC | CASSFAGGSTYEQYF
NA | TRBJ2-2 | NA | TRBV28 | TGTGCCAGCAGTTTAATCACCGGGGAGCTGTTTTTT | CASSLITGELFF
NA | TRBJ2-3 | NA | TRBV5-5 | TGTGCCAGCAGCTCACTAGGGACAGATACGCAGTATTTT | CASSSLGTDTQYF
NA | TRBJ2-1 | NA | TRBV5-1 | TGCGCCAGCAGCCCGGGAGGGACAGTCTATGAGCAGTTCTTC | CASSPGGTVYEQFF
TRBD1 | TRBJ2-5 | NA | TRBV5-1 | TGCGCCAGCAGCCGGGACAGGGGGGAGACCCAGTACTTC | CASSRDRGETQYF
TRBD2 | TRBJ2-7 | NA | TRBV19 | TGTGCCAGTAGTACACTAGCGGGAGGCCCCTACGAGCAGTACTTC | CASSTLAGGPYEQYF
NA | TRBJ2-1 | few | TRBV5-1 | TGCGCCAGCAGCTACGACCATGAGCAGTTCTTC | CASSYDHEQFF
NA | TRBJ1-4 | NA | TRBV6-5 | TGTGCCAGCAGTTTTACATTTAAGGGTGAAAAACTGTTTTTT | CASSFTFKGEKLFF
NA | TRBJ2-1 | NA | TRBV7-9 | TGTGCCAGCAGCTTAGCGCCCGGGCCAGGATACAATGAGCAGTTCTTC | CASSLAPGPGYNEQFF
TRBD1 | TRBJ1-4 | once | TRBV5-4 | TGTGCCAGCAGCCAAGGGACAGGGACAGCCTCAACTAATGAAAAACTGTTTTTT | CASSQGTGTASTNEKLFF
NA | TRBJ2-7 | NA | TRBV28 | TGTGCCAGCAGTTTCGTAATTAAATCCTACGAGCAGTACTTC | CASSFVIKSYEQYF
NA | TRBJ2-7 | NA | TRBV7-6 | TGTGCCAGCAGCTTAGTAGTGGGAGAAGGCGAGCAGTACTTC | CASSLVVGEGEQYF
TRBD1 | TRBJ2-7 | NA | TRBV27 | TGTGCCAGCAGCCCTACAGGGGCCAACTCCTACGAGCAGTACTTC | CASSPTGANSYEQYF
NA | TRBJ1-4 | NA | TRBV5-4 | TGTGCCAGCAGCGCCGCGCTAGGGGTGGAGGGGGAAAAACTGTTTTTT | CASSAALGVEGEKLFF
TRBD1 | TRBJ2-7 | NA | TRBV5-4 | TGTGCCAGCAGCTGGAAAGGACAGGGGGCCCACGAGCAGTACTTC | CASSWKGQGAHEQYF
NA | TRBJ2-7 | once | TRBV9 | TGTGCCAGCAGCATAGATGTGGCTAGCTCCTACGAGCAGTACTTC | CASSIDVASSYEQYF
TRBD1 | TRBJ2-7 | once | TRBV11-1 | TGTGCCAGCAGCCCCCCCGGGACAGGCTACGAGCAGTACTTC | CASSPPGTGYEQYF
NA | TRBJ2-2 | NA | TRBV11-3 | TGTGCCAGCAGCTTAGGGGTGGGGCCCTACAGGTGGACCGGGGAGCTGTTTTTT | CASSLGVGPYRWTGELFF
NA | TRBJ2-7 | NA | TRBV18 | TGTGCCAGCTCACCGAGGGTTTCTCAGCTCTACGAGCAGTACTTC | CASSPRVSQLYEQYF
TRBD2 | TRBJ2-1 | NA | TRBV5-1 | TGCGCCAGCAGCTTGTCCCCCCTTGGACTAGCCTCCTACAATGAGCAGTTCTTC | CASSLSPLGLASYNEQFF
NA | TRBJ2-2 | NA | TRBV4-1 | TGCGCCAGCAGCCAAGTTCCAACCGGGGAGCTGTTTTTT | CASSQVPTGELFF
TRBD1 | TRBJ1-2 | NA | TRBV11-2 | TGTGCCAGCAGCCCGACAGGGGGGTATGGCTACACCTTC | CASSPTGGYGYTF
NA | TRBJ1-3 | NA | TRBV5-1 | TGCGCCAGCAAACCGACAGCCTCTGGAAACACCATATATTTT | CASKPTASGNTIYF
TRBD1 | TRBJ1-1 | NA | TRBV19 | TGTGCCAGTAGCTCGGACAGGTGGGACACTGAAGCTTTCTTT | CASSSDRWDTEAFF
TRBD1 | TRBJ2-2 | NA | TRBV7-8 | TGTGCCAGCAGCTTACAGGGGGCCTTGGCGTCCGGGGAGCTGTTTTTT | CASSLQGALASGELFF
NA | TRBJ2-7 | NA | TRBV10-3 | TGTGCCATCAGTGGGTTAGGCTCCTACGAGCAGTACTTC | CAISGLGSYEQYF
TRBD2 | TRBJ2-1 | NA | TRBV19 | TGTGCCAGTAGTATGCGCCCAAGCGGGATGAACAATGAGCAGTTCTTC | CASSMRPSGMNNEQFF
NA | TRBJ2-6 | NA | TRBV5-1 | TGCGCCAGCAGCTTGCCTGGGGCCAACGTCCTGACTTTC | CASSLPGANVLTF
NA | TRBJ1-2 | few | TRBV6-1 | TGTGCCAGCAGTGAGGGCTATGGCTACACCTTC | CASSEGYGYTF
TRBD1 | TRBJ1-1 | NA | TRBV18 | TGTGCCAGCTCTCAATTGGACAGGGGAGATACTGAAGCTTTCTTT | CASSQLDRGDTEAFF
NA | TRBJ2-7 | once | TRBV30 | TGTGCCTGGAGTCAGACTGGCTACGAGCAGTACTTC | CAWSQTGYEQYF
NA | TRBJ1-4 | NA | TRBV7-9 | TGTGCCAGCAGCATAGCCACGTCCGGAGGTGGACTGTTTTTT | CASSIATSGGGLFF
TRBD1 | TRBJ2-7 | NA | TRBV11-2 | TGTGCCAGCAGCCCCCGGGGGGGGACAGGGGTACACGAGCAGTACTTC | CASSPRGGTGVHEQYF
TRBD2 | TRBJ2-3 | NA | TRBV9 | TGTGCCAGCAGCGCGACTAGCGGGATCACAGATACGCAGTATTTT | CASSATSGITDTQYF
NA | TRBJ1-1 | NA | TRBV30 | TGTGCCTGGAGTACTCCTCTACAGGGCGGAAACACTGAAGCTTTCTTT | CAWSTPLQGGNTEAFF
NA | TRBJ2-7 | NA | TRBV18 | TGTGCCAGCTCGTACGACAGCTCCTACGAGCAGTACTTC | CASSYDSSYEQYF
TRBD2 | TRBJ2-2 | NA | TRBV4-1 | TGCGCCAGCAGCCAAGATCCCACTAGCGGGAGGGCCTCGGCCGGGGAGCTGTTTTTT | CASSQDPTSGRASAGELFF
TRBD1 | TRBJ1-1 | NA | TRBV18 | TGTGCCAGCTCACGGGACAGCTATTCAAACACTGAAGCTTTCTTT | CASSRDSYSNTEAFF
NA | TRBJ2-7 | NA | TRBV18 | TGTGCCAGCTCACCACAGGGTACGTCCTACGAGCAGTACTTC | CASSPQGTSYEQYF
NA | TRBJ2-3 | NA | TRBV5-5 | TGTGCCAGCAGCTTGACCGGACAGAGCACAGATACGCAGTATTTT | CASSLTGQSTDTQYF
TRBD1 | TRBJ2-7 | NA | TRBV7-2 | TGTGCCAGCAGCTTGGGACCCGGACAGGGACTTAACGAGCAGTACTTC | CASSLGPGQGLNEQYF
NA | TRBJ1-1 | NA | TRBV16 | TGTGCCAGCAGCCAGTATACGGGCAACACTGAAGCTTTCTTT | CASSQYTGNTEAFF
NA | TRBJ2-7 | NA | TRBV28 | TGTGCCAGCGCCCAACCTCTCTCCTACGAGCAGTACTTC | CASAQPLSYEQYF
TRBD2 | TRBJ2-1 | NA | TRBV28 | TGTGCCAGCAGTTTATTGGTACTAGCGGAGTACTACAATGAGCAGTTCTTC | CASSLLVLAEYYNEQFF
TRBD1 | TRBJ2-7 | NA | TRBV11-3 | TGTGCCAGCAGCTTAGAACAGGGGGCTGGCGAGCAGTACTTC | CASSLEQGAGEQYF
NA | TRBJ2-7 | NA | TRBV12-2 | TGTGCAAGTCGCCCTGGACAGGGGGCCTACGAGCAGTACTTC | CASRPGQGAYEQYF
NA | TRBJ2-7 | NA | TRBV4-3 | TGCGCCAGCAGCCAAGATATCGAGCAGTACTTC | CASSQDIEQYF
NA | TRBJ2-5 | NA | TRBV5-1 | TGCGCCAGCAGCTCCGGACTCGCGGAGACCCAGTACTTC | CASSSGLAETQYF
NA | TRBJ2-3 | NA | TRBV5-1 | TGCGCCAGCAGCCCGCCGGCAGATACGCAGTATTTT | CASSPPADTQYF
TRBD2 | TRBJ2-7 | once | TRBV27 | TGTGCCAGCAACCTTAGCGGGAAGCAGTACTTC | CASNLSGKQYF